This section outlines one TCR beta chain sequence together with its context. Its specificity is not known. A split of CD4+ cells into CD45RA+ naive and CD45RA-negative memory subsets was performed. Clones were sequenced by immunoSEQ multiplex PCR, and TCRdb holds only the in-frame ones, with some missing. In the table there are 780,000 or so clones, around 77% of which are singletons. The length of the CDR3 is 17 residues. The V end lost 6 bases, the J end lost 2 bases, and 20 bases lay between the germline ends. Germline V lookup: CDR1 MNHEY, CDR2 SMNVEV (reference sequence). The source of the sample is a study of shared clonotypes between healthy human individuals. Study-level background: For every donor, three CD4 naive, three CD4 memory, two CD8 naive and one CD8 memory plates were used. Findings of the study overall: The study found 4.5% to 5% of naive CD4 clonotypes shared across several donors.

Material: memory CD4+ T cells sorted from blood. Stated subset: CD45RA-negative fraction. This chain uses TRBV27 with TRBJ1-5; D possibly corresponds to TRBD1 (6 bases). The origin of this receptor is a woman aged 25-40 years in good health. The CDR3 region has the DNA TGTGCCAGCAGCGACAGGTGGGGTTTGAGCGGCAATCAGCCCCAGCATTTT. This sequence encodes CASSDRWGLSGNQPQHF.